This T cell receptor (beta chain) was recovered during a study of CD8+ T cells in alopecia areata. For the study at large: At a dose of 5 to 10 mg twice daily, oral tofacitinib was given to treated patients.

Study-wide results and limits: Between patients, shared TCR sequences were less clear than in mice. This was possibly due in part to HLA diversity in the patient population.

Collection of lesional scalp punch biopsies and peripheral blood was performed in alopecia areata patients. Remarks on this clone: Its antigen is undetermined. The same CDR3 arises from other DNA sequences in this sample as well.

The sequencing template was cDNA reverse transcribed from extracted RNA. Measured with immunoSEQ multiplex PCR; TCRdb has only the in-frame clones, and not every one. The repertoire consists of 110,000 to 150,000 clones, with around three fifths occurring once and the leading ten covering roughly 6.5%. This clonotype originated in a human donor with alopecia areata. Sequences were derived from CD4+ T cells sorted from blood, sampled at week 0.

This chain's CDR3 is CASSSRQGGVEKLFF. In DNA, the CDR3 is TGTGCCAGCAGCTCTCGACAGGGAGGGGTTGAAAAACTGTTTTTT. This chain joins TRBV7-2 and TRBJ1-4; 7 positions match TRBD1. This CDR3 has 15 residues. Trimming removed 4 bases from V and 7 bases from J; junction bases left unmatched: 9. The germline CDR1 and CDR2 sequences are SGHTA and FQGNSA. Combining the CDR3 with reference TRBV7-2 and TRBJ1-4 gives the whole variable domain GAGVSQSPSNKVTEKGKDVELRCDPISGHTALYWYRQSLGQGLEFLIYFQGNSAPDKSGLPSDRFSAERTGGSVSTLTIQRTQQEDSAVYLCASSSRQGGVEKLFFGSGTQLSVL.